These T cell receptor beta chains were read from a single sample in a study of blood T cell repertoires in COVID-19. Produced via immunoSEQ multiplex PCR; TCRdb's table is partial and in-frame only. Here the sample spans 130,000 or so clones, around nine tenths being singletons. Material for sequencing was peripheral blood. The source is a human donor in a cohort sampled during active COVID-19. CDR3s include the opening cysteine and the closing phenylalanine or tryptophan. A D gene is named only where the DNA matches it firmly. Rows give clone size only sometimes, using once, few, many, or a class for an expanded clone.

v_gene	d_gene	j_gene	abundance	CDR3aa	CDR3nt
TRBV3-1/TRBV3-2	NA	TRBJ2-4	NA	CASSQGAIQAKNIQYF	TGTGCCAGCAGCCAAGGGGCGATCCAGGCCAAAAACATTCAGTACTTC
TRBV6-5	TRBD1	TRBJ1-6	NA	CASRRQTGGNSPLHF	TGTGCCAGCAGGAGACAGACAGGGGGGAATTCACCCCTCCACTTT
TRBV6-5	TRBD1	TRBJ1-2	NA	CASKTGAYIIYGYTF	TGTGCCAGCAAGACAGGGGCGTATATCATCTATGGCTACACCTTC
TRBV18	TRBD2	TRBJ2-2	NA	CASSPGSGSHTGELFF	TGTGCCAGCTCACCAGGTAGCGGGAGCCACACCGGGGAGCTGTTTTTT
TRBV9	TRBD1	TRBJ2-7	many	CASSVATGVHEQYF	TGTGCCAGCAGCGTAGCAACAGGGGTTCACGAGCAGTACTTC
TRBV4-1	NA	TRBJ2-7	NA	CASSQDPGRRDEQYF	TGCGCCAGCAGCCAAGATCCGGGTAGACGAGACGAGCAGTACTTC
TRBV28	NA	TRBJ2-7	few	CASSLLSASYEQYF	TGTGCCAGCAGTTTGCTTAGTGCCTCCTACGAGCAGTACTTC
TRBV9	NA	TRBJ2-7	NA	CASSVVGDSSYEQYF	TGTGCCAGCAGCGTAGTAGGTGACAGCTCCTACGAGCAGTACTTC
TRBV27	TRBD2	TRBJ2-7	NA	CASSIPGRFHEQYF	TGTGCCAGCAGTATCCCCGGGAGGTTCCACGAGCAGTACTTC
TRBV2	TRBD1	TRBJ1-3	NA	CASSEYPQDRGRGNTIYF	TGTGCCAGCAGTGAATACCCCCAGGACAGGGGGCGAGGAAACACCATATATTTT
TRBV18	TRBD2	TRBJ2-7	NA	CASSQGLVPDEQYF	TGTGCCAGCTCACAGGGACTAGTCCCTGACGAGCAGTACTTC
TRBV29-1	NA	TRBJ1-1	NA	CSVLWNTEAFF	TGCAGCGTTCTTTGGAACACTGAAGCTTTCTTT
TRBV6-1	TRBD1	TRBJ2-7	NA	CASSERTGGSSYEQYF	TGTGCCAGCAGTGAAAGGACAGGGGGGAGCTCCTACGAGCAGTACTTC
TRBV7-8	NA	TRBJ2-5	NA	CASSLFIQETQYF	TGTGCCAGCAGCTTATTTATCCAAGAGACCCAGTACTTC
TRBV7-9	NA	TRBJ1-1	NA	CASSLQGTLNTEAFF	TGTGCCAGCAGCTTACAGGGGACCCTGAACACTGAAGCTTTCTTT
TRBV7-2	NA	TRBJ2-3	NA	CASSQPGWASTDTQYF	TGTGCCAGCAGCCAACCGGGATGGGCTAGCACAGATACGCAGTATTTT
TRBV3-1/TRBV3-2	TRBD2	TRBJ2-7	NA	CASSLGGEGYEQYF	TGTGCCAGCAGCCTGGGGGGGGAGGGCTACGAGCAGTACTTC
TRBV21-1	NA	TRBJ2-5	NA	CASSTEGTQETQYF	TGTGCCAGCAGTACCGAGGGAACCCAAGAGACCCAGTACTTC
TRBV5-4	NA	TRBJ2-3	NA	CASSLGLGTDTQYF	TGTGCCAGCAGCTTGGGACTCGGCACAGATACGCAGTATTTT
TRBV11-2	NA	TRBJ1-1	once	CASSLVTKGPTTEAFF	TGTGCCAGCAGCTTAGTGACAAAGGGGCCTACCACTGAAGCTTTCTTT
TRBV3-1/TRBV3-2	TRBD2	TRBJ2-5	NA	CASSPRGSGEGETQYF	TGTGCCAGCAGCCCCCGGGGTAGCGGGGAGGGAGAGACCCAGTACTTC
TRBV19	NA	TRBJ2-7	NA	CASSRRGDSYEQYF	TGTGCCAGTAGTAGGCGGGGAGATTCCTACGAGCAGTACTTC
TRBV6-5	NA	TRBJ2-7	NA	CASSYVAESYEQYF	TGTGCCAGCAGTTACGTCGCGGAGTCCTACGAGCAGTACTTC
TRBV5-4	NA	TRBJ2-3	NA	CASSLGGSRTDTQYF	TGTGCCAGCAGCTTGGGGGGCAGCCGCACAGATACGCAGTATTTT
TRBV25-1	NA	TRBJ2-2	NA	CASSRYTGELFF	TGTGCCAGCAGCAGATACACCGGGGAGCTGTTTTTT
TRBV7-8	TRBD2	TRBJ2-7	few	CASSILAGGISYEQYF	TGTGCCAGCAGCATATTAGCGGGGGGGATCTCCTACGAGCAGTACTTC
TRBV9	NA	TRBJ1-3	NA	CASSVEARGAGNTIYF	TGTGCCAGCAGCGTAGAGGCCAGGGGAGCTGGAAACACCATATATTTT
TRBV7-9	TRBD2	TRBJ2-1	NA	CASSLQLAVSYNEQFF	TGTGCCAGCAGCTTACAACTAGCGGTCTCCTACAATGAGCAGTTCTTC
TRBV7-9	TRBD2	TRBJ2-1	NA	CASSSAGVSYNEQFF	TGTGCCAGCAGCTCCGCGGGGGTATCCTACAATGAGCAGTTCTTC
TRBV25-1	TRBD1	TRBJ2-6	NA	CASSEHEGALGANVLTF	TGTGCCAGCAGTGAACATGAGGGGGCGTTGGGGGCCAACGTCCTGACTTTC
TRBV18	TRBD2	TRBJ2-5	NA	CASSPRTSGFKTQYF	TGTGCCAGCTCACCACGGACTAGCGGGTTTAAGACCCAGTACTTC
TRBV18	NA	TRBJ1-6	NA	CASSPDGEYSPLHF	TGTGCCAGCTCACCAGATGGGGAGTACTCACCCCTCCACTTT
TRBV19	NA	TRBJ2-1	once	CASSIGAGRRTNEQFF	TGTGCCAGTAGTATAGGAGCAGGGAGGCGTACGAATGAGCAGTTCTTC
TRBV4-2	TRBD1	TRBJ1-2	NA	CASSPPGQVNYGYTF	TGTGCCAGCAGCCCGCCGGGACAGGTAAACTATGGCTACACCTTC
TRBV9	NA	TRBJ1-2	NA	CASSLAGSANYGYTF	TGTGCCAGCAGCCTCGCGGGGTCCGCTAACTATGGCTACACCTTC
TRBV6-5	NA	TRBJ1-4	NA	CAIADDLNNEKLFF	TGTGCGATAGCAGATGACCTAAATAATGAAAAACTGTTTTTT